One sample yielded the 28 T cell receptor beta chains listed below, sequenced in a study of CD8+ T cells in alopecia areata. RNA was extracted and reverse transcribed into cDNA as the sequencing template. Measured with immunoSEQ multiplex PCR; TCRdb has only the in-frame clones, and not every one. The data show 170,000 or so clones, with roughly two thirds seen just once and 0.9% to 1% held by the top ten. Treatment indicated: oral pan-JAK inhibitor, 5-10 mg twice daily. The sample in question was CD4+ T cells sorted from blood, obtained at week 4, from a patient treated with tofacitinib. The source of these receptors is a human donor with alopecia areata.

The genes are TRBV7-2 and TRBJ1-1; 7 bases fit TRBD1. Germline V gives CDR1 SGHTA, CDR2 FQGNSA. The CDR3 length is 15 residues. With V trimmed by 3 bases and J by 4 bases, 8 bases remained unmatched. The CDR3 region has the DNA TGTGCCAGCAGCTTTCGAGGGGGCGCCTTCACTGAAGCTTTCTTT. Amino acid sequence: CASSFRGGAFTEAFF.

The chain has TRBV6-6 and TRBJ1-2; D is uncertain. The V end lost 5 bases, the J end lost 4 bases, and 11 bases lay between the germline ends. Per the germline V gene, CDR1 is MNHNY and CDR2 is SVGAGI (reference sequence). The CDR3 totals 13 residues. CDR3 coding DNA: TGTGCCAGCAGTACCCCGACGGGCTATGGCTACACCTTC. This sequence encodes CASSTPTGYGYTF.

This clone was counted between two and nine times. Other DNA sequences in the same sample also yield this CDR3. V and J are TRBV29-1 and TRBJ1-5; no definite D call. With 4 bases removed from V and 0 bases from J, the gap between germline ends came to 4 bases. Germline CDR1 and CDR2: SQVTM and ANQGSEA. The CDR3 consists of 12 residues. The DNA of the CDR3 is TGCAGCGTTGGCGGTAGCAATCAGCCCCAGCATTTT. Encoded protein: CSVGGSNQPQHF.

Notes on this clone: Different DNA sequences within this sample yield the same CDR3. In DNA, the CDR3 is TGCGCCAGCAGCTTGGGTCGTGAGACCCAGTACTTC. Encoded protein: CASSLGRETQYF. The J gene is TRBJ2-5, the V gene TRBV5-1; D is undetermined. The length of the CDR3 is 12 residues. With 0 bases removed from V and 5 bases from J, the gap between germline ends came to 5 bases. Germline CDR1 SGHRS, CDR2 YFSETQ.

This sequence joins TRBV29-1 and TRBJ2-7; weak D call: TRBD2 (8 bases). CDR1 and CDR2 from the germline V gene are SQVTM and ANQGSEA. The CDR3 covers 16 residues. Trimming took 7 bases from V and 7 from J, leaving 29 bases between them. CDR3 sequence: CSAGQALNLRGGEQYF. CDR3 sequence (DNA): TGCAGCGCTGGACAGGCCCTAAATCTTCGGGGGGGAGAGCAGTACTTC.

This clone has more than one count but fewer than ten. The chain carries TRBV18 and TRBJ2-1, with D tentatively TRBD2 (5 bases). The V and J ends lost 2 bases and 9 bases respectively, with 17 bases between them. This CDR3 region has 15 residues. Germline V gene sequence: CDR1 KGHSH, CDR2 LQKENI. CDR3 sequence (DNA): TGTGCCAGCTCACCAGAGGCTAGCAGTCGGGTTGAGCAGTTCTTC. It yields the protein CASSPEASSRVEQFF. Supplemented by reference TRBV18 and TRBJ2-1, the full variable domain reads NAGVMQNPRHLVRRRGQEARLRCSPMKGHSHVYWYRQLPEEGLKFMVYLQKENIIDESGMPKERFSAEFPKEGPSILRIQQVVRGDSAAYFCASSPEASSRVEQFFGPGTRLTVL.

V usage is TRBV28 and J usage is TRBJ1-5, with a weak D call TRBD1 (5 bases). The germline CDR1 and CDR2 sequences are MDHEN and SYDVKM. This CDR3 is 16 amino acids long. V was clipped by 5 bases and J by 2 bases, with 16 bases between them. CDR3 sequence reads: CASSHHSGFGNQPQHF. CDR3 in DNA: TGTGCCAGCAGTCACCACTCAGGGTTCGGCAATCAGCCCCAGCATTTT.

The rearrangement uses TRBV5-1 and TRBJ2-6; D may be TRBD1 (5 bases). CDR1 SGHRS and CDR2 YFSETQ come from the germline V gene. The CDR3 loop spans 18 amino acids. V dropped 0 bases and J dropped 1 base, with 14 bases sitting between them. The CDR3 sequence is CASSLAGRVGSGANVLTF. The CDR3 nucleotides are TGCGCCAGCAGCTTGGCCGGCAGGGTCGGGTCTGGGGCCAACGTCCTGACTTTC.

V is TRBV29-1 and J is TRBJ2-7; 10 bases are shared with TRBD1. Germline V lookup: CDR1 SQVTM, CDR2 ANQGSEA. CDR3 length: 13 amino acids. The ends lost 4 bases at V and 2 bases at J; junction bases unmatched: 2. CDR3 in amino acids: CSVGQGAAYEQYF. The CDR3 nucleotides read TGCAGCGTTGGACAGGGGGCGGCCTACGAGCAGTACTTC.

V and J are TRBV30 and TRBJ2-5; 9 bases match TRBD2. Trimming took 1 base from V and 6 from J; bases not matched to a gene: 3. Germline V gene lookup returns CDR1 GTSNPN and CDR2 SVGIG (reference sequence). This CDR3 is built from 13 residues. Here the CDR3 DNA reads TGTGCCTGGAGTGGCGGGGGGGCTAAGACCCAGTACTTC. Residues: CAWSGGGAKTQYF.

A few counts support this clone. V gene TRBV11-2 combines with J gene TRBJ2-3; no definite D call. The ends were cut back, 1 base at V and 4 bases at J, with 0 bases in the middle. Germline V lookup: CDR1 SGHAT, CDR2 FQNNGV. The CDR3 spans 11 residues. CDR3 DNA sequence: TGTGCCAGCAGCTTAGCAGATACGCAGTATTTT. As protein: CASSLADTQYF.

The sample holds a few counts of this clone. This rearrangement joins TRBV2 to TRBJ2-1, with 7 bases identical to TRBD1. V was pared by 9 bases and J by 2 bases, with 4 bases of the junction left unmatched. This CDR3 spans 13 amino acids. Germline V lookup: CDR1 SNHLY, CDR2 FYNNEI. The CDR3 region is CASKGQTYNEQFF. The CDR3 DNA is TGTGCCAGTAAGGGACAGACCTACAATGAGCAGTTCTTC.

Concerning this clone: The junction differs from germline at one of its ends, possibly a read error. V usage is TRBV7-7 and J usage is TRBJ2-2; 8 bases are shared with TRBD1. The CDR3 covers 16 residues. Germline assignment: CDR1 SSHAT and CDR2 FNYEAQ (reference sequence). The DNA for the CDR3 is TGTGCTAGCAGCGTAACCGGGACAGGGAACACCGGGGAGCTGTTTTTT. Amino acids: CASSVTGTGNTGELFF.

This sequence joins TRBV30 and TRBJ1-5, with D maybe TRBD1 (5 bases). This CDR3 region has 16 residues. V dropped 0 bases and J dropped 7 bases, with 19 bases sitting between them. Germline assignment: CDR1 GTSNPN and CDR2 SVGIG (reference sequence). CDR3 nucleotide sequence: TGTGCCTGGAGTGTAGCTTCGGGGTCCAGGGAACAGCCCCAGCATTTT. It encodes CAWSVASGSREQPQHF.

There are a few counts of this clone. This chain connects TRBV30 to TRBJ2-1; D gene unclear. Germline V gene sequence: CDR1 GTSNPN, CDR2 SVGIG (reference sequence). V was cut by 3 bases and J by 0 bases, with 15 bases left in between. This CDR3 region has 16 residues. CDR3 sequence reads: CAWRAQSGSSYNEQFF. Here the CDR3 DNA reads TGTGCCTGGAGAGCTCAGTCAGGTAGCTCCTACAATGAGCAGTTCTTC.

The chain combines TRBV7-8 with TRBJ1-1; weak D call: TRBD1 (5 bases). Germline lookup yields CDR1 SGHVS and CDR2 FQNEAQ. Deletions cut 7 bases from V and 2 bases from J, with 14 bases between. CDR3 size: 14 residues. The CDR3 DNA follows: TGTGCCAGCACCCAAGGGACCTCCAACACTGAAGCTTTCTTT. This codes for CASTQGTSNTEAFF. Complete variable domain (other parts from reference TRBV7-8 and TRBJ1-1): GAGVSQSPRYKVAKRGQDVALRCDPISGHVSLFWYQQALGQGPEFLTYFQNEAQLDKSGLPSDRFFAERPEGSVSTLKIQRTQQEDSAVYLCASTQGTSNTEAFFGQGTRLTVV.

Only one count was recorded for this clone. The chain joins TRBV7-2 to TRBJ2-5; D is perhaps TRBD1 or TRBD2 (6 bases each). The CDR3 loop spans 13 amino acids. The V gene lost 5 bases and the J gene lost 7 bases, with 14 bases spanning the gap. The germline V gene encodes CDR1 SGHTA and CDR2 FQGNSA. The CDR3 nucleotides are TGTGCCAGCAGCCGGGGGCTACTGGGGACCCAGTACTTC. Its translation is CASSRGLLGTQYF.

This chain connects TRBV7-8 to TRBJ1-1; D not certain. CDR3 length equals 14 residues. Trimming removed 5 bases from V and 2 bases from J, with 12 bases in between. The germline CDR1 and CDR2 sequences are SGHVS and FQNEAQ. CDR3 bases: TGTGCCAGCAGCCCCTCAGGTCAAAACACTGAAGCTTTCTTT. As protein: CASSPSGQNTEAFF.

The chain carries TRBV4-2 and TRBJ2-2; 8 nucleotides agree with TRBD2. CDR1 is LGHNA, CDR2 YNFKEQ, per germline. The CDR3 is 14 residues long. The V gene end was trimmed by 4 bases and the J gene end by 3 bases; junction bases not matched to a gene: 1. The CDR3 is CASSPGGDTGELFF. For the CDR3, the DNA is TGTGCCAGCAGCCCGGGGGGGGACACCGGGGAGCTGTTTTTT.

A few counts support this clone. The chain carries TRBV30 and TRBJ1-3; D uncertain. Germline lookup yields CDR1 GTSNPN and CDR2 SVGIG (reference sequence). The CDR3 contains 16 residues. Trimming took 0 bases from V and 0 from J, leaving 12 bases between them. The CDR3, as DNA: TGTGCCTGGAGTGTACAAGGTCTCTCCTCTGGAAACACCATATATTTT. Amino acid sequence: CAWSVQGLSSGNTIYF.

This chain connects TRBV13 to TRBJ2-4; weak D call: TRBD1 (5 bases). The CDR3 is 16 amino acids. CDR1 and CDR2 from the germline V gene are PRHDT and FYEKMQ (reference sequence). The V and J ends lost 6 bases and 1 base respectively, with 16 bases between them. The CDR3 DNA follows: TGTGCCAGCAGACATCGTCAGGGAAAGGCCAAAAACATTCAGTACTTC. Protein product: CASRHRQGKAKNIQYF.

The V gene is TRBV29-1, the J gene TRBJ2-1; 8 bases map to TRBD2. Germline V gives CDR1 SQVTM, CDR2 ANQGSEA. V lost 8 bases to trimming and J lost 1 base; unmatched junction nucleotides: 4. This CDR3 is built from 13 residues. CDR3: CSLRGGSYNEQFF. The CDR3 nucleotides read TGCAGCCTCCGGGGGGGGTCCTACAATGAGCAGTTCTTC.

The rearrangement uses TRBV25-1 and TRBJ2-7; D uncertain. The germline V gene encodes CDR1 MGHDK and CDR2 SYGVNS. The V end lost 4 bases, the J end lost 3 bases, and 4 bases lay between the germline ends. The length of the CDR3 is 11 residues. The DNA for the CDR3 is TGTGCCAGCAGTGCCCACTACGAGCAGTACTTC. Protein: CASSAHYEQYF.

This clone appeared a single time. Here the CDR3 reads CASSAMMTQAEAFF. The CDR3 region has the DNA TGTGCCAGCTCAGCGATGATGACCCAGGCTGAAGCTTTCTTT. This chain links TRBV18 with TRBJ1-1; D remains unclear. The CDR3 contains 14 residues. The germline gives CDR1 KGHSH, CDR2 LQKENI. V was cut by 5 bases and J by 6 bases, with 16 bases left in between.

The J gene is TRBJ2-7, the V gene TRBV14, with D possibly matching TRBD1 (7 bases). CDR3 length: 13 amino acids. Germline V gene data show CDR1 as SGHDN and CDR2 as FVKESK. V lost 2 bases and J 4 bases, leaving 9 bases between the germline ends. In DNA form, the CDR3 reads TGTGCCAGCAGCCAATCAGGGGGGTACGAGCAGTACTTC. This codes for CASSQSGGYEQYF.

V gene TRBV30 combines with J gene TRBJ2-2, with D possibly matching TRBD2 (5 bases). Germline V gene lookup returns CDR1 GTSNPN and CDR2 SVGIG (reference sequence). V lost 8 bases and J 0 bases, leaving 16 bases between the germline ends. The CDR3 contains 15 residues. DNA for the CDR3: TGTGCCGGGATCCTCGCGGGCGCGAACACCGGGGAGCTGTTTTTT. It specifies CAGILAGANTGELFF.

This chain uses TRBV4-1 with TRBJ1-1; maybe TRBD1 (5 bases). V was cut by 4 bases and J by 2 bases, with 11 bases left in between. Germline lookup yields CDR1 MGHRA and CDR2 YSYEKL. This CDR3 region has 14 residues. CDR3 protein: CASSPSTANTEAFF. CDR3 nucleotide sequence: TGCGCCAGCAGCCCCTCGACAGCAAACACTGAAGCTTTCTTT.

The CDR3 here is CASSLDSGFQETQYF. For the CDR3, the DNA is TGTGCCAGCAGCTTAGATTCAGGCTTTCAAGAGACCCAGTACTTC. This chain connects TRBV7-9 to TRBJ2-5; D ambiguous. Germline V CDR1 and CDR2: SEHNR, FQNEAQ (reference sequence). V was clipped by 1 base and J by 2 bases, with 11 bases between them. The CDR3 length is 15 residues.